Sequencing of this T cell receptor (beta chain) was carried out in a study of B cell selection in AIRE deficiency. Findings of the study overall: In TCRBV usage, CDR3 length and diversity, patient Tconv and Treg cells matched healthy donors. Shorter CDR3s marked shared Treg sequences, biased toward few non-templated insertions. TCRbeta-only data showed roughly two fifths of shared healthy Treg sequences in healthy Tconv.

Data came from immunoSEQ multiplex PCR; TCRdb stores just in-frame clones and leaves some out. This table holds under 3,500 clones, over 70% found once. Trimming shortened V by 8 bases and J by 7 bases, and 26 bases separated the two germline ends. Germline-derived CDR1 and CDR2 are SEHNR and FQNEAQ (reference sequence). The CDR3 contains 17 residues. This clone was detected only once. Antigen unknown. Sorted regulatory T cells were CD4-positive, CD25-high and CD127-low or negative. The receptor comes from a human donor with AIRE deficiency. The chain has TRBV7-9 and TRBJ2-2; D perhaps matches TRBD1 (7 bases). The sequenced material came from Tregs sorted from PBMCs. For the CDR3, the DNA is TGTGCCAGCCCCCCGGGTTCGCGGGACAGTAGGAACGGGGAGCTGTTTTTT. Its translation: CASPPGSRDSRNGELFF. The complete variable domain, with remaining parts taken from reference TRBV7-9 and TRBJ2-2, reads DTGVSQNPRHKITKRGQNVTFRCDPISEHNRLYWYRQTLGQGPEFLTYFQNEAQLEKSRLLSDRFSAERPKGSFSTLEIQRTEQGDSAMYLCASPPGSRDSRNGELFFGEGSRLTVL.